This T cell receptor beta chain comes out of a study of CD8 T cells in ankylosing spondylitis. Library preparation for TCR beta used quantitative 5'-RACE with molecular barcodes. TCRdb itself ran the 5' RACE reads through MiXCR, one entry per CDR3 protein. This table holds about 360,000 distinct CDR3 sequences, 20% to 25% found once. At least ten counts were recorded for this clonotype. The antigen is unknown. With 4 bases removed from V and 8 bases from J, the gap between germline ends came to 15 bases. The CDR3 consists of 14 residues. Notes on the study in general: Made up of eight highly homologous variants, a TCR beta motif appeared characteristic of ankylosing spondylitis blood.

The chain has TRBV12-3 or TRBV12-4 and TRBJ2-1; D tentatively fits TRBD1 or TRBD2 (6 bases each). The clonotype originates from a male donor with ankylosing spondylitis or in good health (not recorded which). Material: blood, either unsorted or a sorted T cell fraction (not recorded which). This CDR3 is CASSSSWGADEQFF. DNA of the CDR3: TGTGCCAGCAGTTCCAGTTGGGGGGCCGATGAGCAGTTCTTC.